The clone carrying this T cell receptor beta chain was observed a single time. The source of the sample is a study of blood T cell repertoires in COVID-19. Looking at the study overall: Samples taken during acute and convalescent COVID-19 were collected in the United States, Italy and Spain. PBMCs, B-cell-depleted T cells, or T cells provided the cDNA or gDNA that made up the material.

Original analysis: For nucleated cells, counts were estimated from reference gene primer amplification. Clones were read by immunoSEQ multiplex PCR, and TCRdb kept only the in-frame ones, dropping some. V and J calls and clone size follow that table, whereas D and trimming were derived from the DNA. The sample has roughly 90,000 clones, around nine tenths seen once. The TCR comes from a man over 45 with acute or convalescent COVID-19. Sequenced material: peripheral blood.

CDR3 nucleotides: TGTGCCAGCAGCTTAAGGTGGGGGACGACTAGCGCCCGATACAATGAGCAGTTCTTC. It encodes CASSLRWGTTSARYNEQFF. This chain joins TRBV11-2 and TRBJ2-1; 8 bases align to TRBD2. After removal of 2 bases from V and 4 bases from J, the junction contained 16 bases not matched to a gene. CDR1 and CDR2 (germline): SGHAT, FQNNGV. The CDR3 length is 19 residues.